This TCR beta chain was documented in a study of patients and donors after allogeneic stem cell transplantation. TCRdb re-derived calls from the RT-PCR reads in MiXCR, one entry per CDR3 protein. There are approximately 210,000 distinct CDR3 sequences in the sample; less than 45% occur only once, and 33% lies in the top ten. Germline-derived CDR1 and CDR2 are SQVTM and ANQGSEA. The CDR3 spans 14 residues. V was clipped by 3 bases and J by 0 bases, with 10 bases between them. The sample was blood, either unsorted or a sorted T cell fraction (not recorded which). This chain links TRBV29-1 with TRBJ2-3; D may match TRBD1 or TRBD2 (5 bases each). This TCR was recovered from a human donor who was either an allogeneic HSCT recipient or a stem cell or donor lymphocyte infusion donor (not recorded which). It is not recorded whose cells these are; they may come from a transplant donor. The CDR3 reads CSVDRGDSTDTQYF. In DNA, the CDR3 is TGCAGCGTTGATAGAGGGGATAGCACAGATACGCAGTATTTT.